The clone carrying this TCR beta chain was detected once. Its cognate antigen is unknown. Measured with immunoSEQ multiplex PCR; TCRdb has only the in-frame clones, and not every one. The table includes about 300,000 clones, 70% to 90% detected once. This record comes from a study of cytomegalovirus exposure and HLA in healthy donors. General study results and limits: The study flagged about 150 TCR beta chains as cytomegalovirus-associated. Within the 130 or so validation repertoires, first-cohort TCR clusters tended to co-occur, according to a later analysis.

CDR1 is PRHDT and CDR2 is FYEKMQ in the germline V gene (reference sequence). The CDR3 spans 15 residues. V was clipped by 7 bases and J by 6 bases, with 19 bases between them. The sample comprised PBMCs. This sequence joins TRBV13 and TRBJ2-1; D is unclear. The receptor's source is a woman under 30 in good health and CMV-seronegative. The chain's CDR3 is CASNLESEVPNEQFF. The CDR3 bases are TGTGCCAGCAATTTGGAATCCGAGGTCCCCAATGAGCAGTTCTTC.